This T cell receptor (beta chain) was retrieved from a study of cytomegalovirus exposure and HLA in healthy donors. Study-wide points: In all likelihood, a cluster of highly shared sequence variants was a sequencing artifact. Most of the TCR beta V segments (in an earlier analysis) were productive either about 87% or about 30% of the time.

Healthy bone marrow donors made up the cohort. This CDR3 has 11 residues. From germline, CDR1 is SNHLY and CDR2 FYNNEI. Between the trimmed V and J ends, which lost 4 bases and 9 bases, there was a span of 7 bases. As for this clone: Its target is not known.

Primers for the PCR totalled 60 Vbeta and 13 Jbeta. The method was immunoSEQ multiplex PCR; TCRdb's version includes in-frame clones alone and lacks a portion of them. Of about 130,000 clones listed, roughly four fifths are singletons. Sequenced sample: PBMCs. This chain links TRBV2 with TRBJ2-4; no firm D call. This receptor was identified in a man younger than 40 in good health and CMV-seronegative. CDR3 coding DNA: TGTGCCAGCAGTGCCCGAGGCATTCAGTACTTC. Its protein is CASSARGIQYF.